This T cell receptor beta chain was sequenced during a study of radiotherapy plus CTLA-4 blockade in lung cancer. Overall study: In under 20% of patients, objective responses were seen; 25% to 40% had disease control. The study, taken as a whole, reports: TCR clones of tumor origin grew in blood after radiotherapy plus ipilimumab. Reported findings show early blood T cell clone dynamics, with interferon-beta, best predicted response.

From germline, CDR1 is KGHSH and CDR2 LQKENI. Trimming left V 3 bases short and J 0 bases short, with 6 bases between. The length of the CDR3 is 13 residues. The protocol was immunoSEQ multiplex PCR, while the TCRdb copy is restricted to in-frame clones and leaves out a portion. The sample includes about 62,000 clones, less than 85% of them seen just once. Those patients who had chemo-refractory metastatic non-small-cell lung cancer were given focal radiation along with CTLA-4 blockade through ipilimumab. On this clone itself: The target antigen is unknown.

Sequenced material: peripheral blood, taken from a patient treated with radiotherapy plus ipilimumab. This chain connects TRBV18 to TRBJ2-7, with D possibly TRBD1 on 5 matching bases. This sequence was found in a human donor with non-small cell lung cancer who had a complete response to radiotherapy plus ipilimumab. CDR3 sequence reads: CASSPQGSYEQYF. CDR3 nucleotide sequence: TGTGCCAGCTCACCTCAGGGCTCCTACGAGCAGTACTTC.